The 16 T cell receptor beta chains below were found in one sample sequenced in a study of blood T cell repertoires in COVID-19. Method: immunoSEQ multiplex PCR; TCRdb's copy keeps in-frame clones and lacks some. The data show over 35,000 clones, 70% to 90% seen once. Specimen: peripheral blood. The receptor set was obtained from a man aged 55 to 69 with active COVID-19.

This clone was counted once. This sequence joins TRBV12-3 or TRBV12-4 and TRBJ1-2; D is undetermined. V dropped 3 bases and J dropped 8 bases, with 13 bases sitting between them. This CDR3 has 13 residues. This CDR3 is CASSFLEVRGYTF. For the CDR3, the DNA is TGTGCCAGCAGTTTCCTGGAGGTACGGGGCTACACCTTC.

The CDR3 sequence is CASSPVAGYDEQYF. DNA of the CDR3: TGTGCCAGCTCACCCGTAGCGGGATACGACGAGCAGTACTTC. The rearrangement uses TRBV18 and TRBJ2-7; 8 bases fit TRBD2. The CDR3 consists of 14 residues. From germline, CDR1 is KGHSH and CDR2 LQKENI. The ends lost 3 bases at V and 5 bases at J; junction bases unmatched: 6.

This chain joins TRBV5-1 and TRBJ2-7; D is possibly TRBD1 (6 bases). Germline lookup yields CDR1 SGHRS and CDR2 YFSETQ. This CDR3 has 16 amino acids. Trimming removed 3 bases at V and 3 bases at J, with 19 bases between. CDR3 in DNA: TGCGCCAGCAGCTCTACAGGGACCGAGGGGCTCTACGAGCAGTACTTC. This codes for CASSSTGTEGLYEQYF.

The chain joins TRBV10-3 to TRBJ2-1, with TRBD2 matching 7 bases. The junction had 6 bases not matched to a gene; V was cut back by 3 bases and J by 4 bases. Germline CDR1 and CDR2: ENHRY and SYGVKD. The length of the CDR3 is 15 residues. CDR3 nucleotides: TGTGCCATCAGTGATTCTAGCGGAGGTTACAATGAGCAGTTCTTC. It encodes CAISDSSGGYNEQFF.

CDR3: CSASDPPQHYEQYF. CDR3 nucleotides: TGCAGTGCTAGTGACCCACCCCAACACTACGAGCAGTACTTC. The chain uses TRBV20-1 and TRBJ2-7; D unclear. The length of the CDR3 is 14 residues. In germline, CDR1 is DFQATT, CDR2 SNEGSKA (reference sequence). Trimming removed 3 bases from V and 3 bases from J, with 15 bases in between.

The genes are TRBV10-2 and TRBJ1-2; maybe TRBD1 (6 bases). The CDR3 covers 14 residues. CDR1 and CDR2 (germline): WSHSY, SAAADI. V was trimmed by 5 bases and J by 6 bases, leaving 16 bases between them. The CDR3 DNA reads as TGCGCCAGCAGTCAATCTCGACAGGTCCATGGCTACACCTTC. Its protein product is CASSQSRQVHGYTF.

The chain uses TRBV7-2 and TRBJ1-1, with D unclear. V lost 1 base and J 0 bases, leaving 6 bases between the germline ends. Germline CDR1 and CDR2: SGHTA and FQGNSA. This CDR3 region has 14 residues. The CDR3 spells CASSLERLNTEAFF. The CDR3 DNA is TGTGCCAGCAGCTTAGAACGGTTGAACACTGAAGCTTTCTTT. The whole variable domain, filled in from reference TRBV7-2 and TRBJ1-1, reads GAGVSQSPSNKVTEKGKDVELRCDPISGHTALYWYRQSLGQGLEFLIYFQGNSAPDKSGLPSDRFSAERTGGSVSTLTIQRTQQEDSAVYLCASSLERLNTEAFFGQGTRLTVV.

The chain is built from TRBV6-6 and TRBJ2-7; maybe TRBD2 (7 bases). Trimming removed 8 bases from V and 6 bases from J, with 26 bases in between. The CDR3 has 16 residues. Per germline, CDR1 MNHNY and CDR2 SVGAGI (reference sequence). The CDR3 nucleotides are TGTGCCAGCCTACGGGGGCATGGGGAGGGAGGAGGCGAGCAGTACTTC. As protein: CASLRGHGEGGGEQYF.

This rearrangement joins TRBV5-6 to TRBJ2-2, with 11 bases that match TRBD2. CDR1 and CDR2 (germline): SGHDT, YYEEEE. Trimming took 4 bases from V and 16 from J; bases not matched to a gene: 6. The CDR3 consists of 12 residues. The CDR3 sequence: CASSGTSGSRFF. The CDR3 DNA sequence: TGTGCCAGCAGCGGAACTAGCGGGAGCCGGTTTTTT.

The J gene is TRBJ1-2, the V gene TRBV11-2; maybe TRBD1 (6 bases). This CDR3 comprises 15 residues. CDR1 and CDR2 from the germline V gene are SGHAT and FQNNGV. Trimming took off 1 base at V and 2 bases at J, with 11 bases between the two ends. The CDR3 DNA is TGTGCCAGCAGCTTAGTCACAGGGACGAACTATGGCTACACCTTC. Translating gives CASSLVTGTNYGYTF.

V and J are TRBV5-1 and TRBJ1-6; a possible D gene is TRBD1 (5 bases). Germline CDR1 is SGHRS and CDR2 is YFSETQ. Trimming took off 4 bases at V and 5 bases at J, with 10 bases between the two ends. This CDR3 has 14 amino acids. Written as DNA, the CDR3 is TGCGCCAGCAGCCAGGACATCGATAATTCACCCCTCCACTTT. It translates to CASSQDIDNSPLHF.

As concerns this clone: Germline and junction disagree at one end, which may indicate a read error. The chain links TRBV18 to TRBJ1-1; D not certain. This CDR3 is 13 amino acids long. The V gene's germline CDR1 is KGHSH and CDR2 LQKENI. The chain's CDR3 is CASSIGREIETFF. As DNA, the CDR3 is TGTGCCAGCTCAATCGGTCGCGAAATTGAAACTTTCTTT.

The chain joins TRBV29-1 to TRBJ1-2, with D unresolved. Germline lookup yields CDR1 SQVTM and CDR2 ANQGSEA. V was trimmed by 6 bases and J by 4 bases, leaving 15 bases between them. The CDR3 is 13 residues long. CDR3 in DNA: TGCAGCGTACCCCGGTTACAGTCCTATGGCTACACCTTC. It specifies CSVPRLQSYGYTF. Full variable domain (outside the CDR3, taken from reference TRBV29-1 and TRBJ1-2): SAVISQKPSRDICQRGTSLTIQCQVDSQVTMMFWYRQQPGQSLTLIATANQGSEATYESGFVIDKFPISRPNLTFSTLTVSNMSPEDSSIYLCSVPRLQSYGYTFGSGTRLTVV.

The chain links TRBV27 to TRBJ1-1; 8 positions agree with TRBD1. Germline CDR1 MNHEY, CDR2 SMNVEV (reference sequence). V was pared by 6 bases and J by 8 bases, with 14 bases of the junction left unmatched. This CDR3 has 15 residues. The CDR3 DNA sequence: TGTGCCAGCAGGCCCCGGACAGGGAGGGGACAGGAAGCTTTCTTT. Residues: CASRPRTGRGQEAFF.

The rearrangement joins TRBV2 to TRBJ1-1, with D possibly TRBD1 on 5 matching bases. V lost 6 bases and J lost 1, with 9 bases in between. CDR3 length: 13 amino acids. CDR1 is SNHLY, CDR2 FYNNEI, per germline. As DNA, the CDR3 is TGTGCCAGCAGATTACAGGAGAACACTGAAGCTTTCTTT. It yields the protein CASRLQENTEAFF.

The chain carries TRBV7-2 and TRBJ2-2, with D perhaps TRBD2 (5 bases). This CDR3 is built from 16 residues. The V gene's germline CDR1 is SGHTA and CDR2 FQGNSA. Trimming removed 2 bases at V and 2 bases at J, with 12 bases between. Written as DNA, the CDR3 is TGTGCCAGCAGCTTACGGACTCAGCTTAACACCGGGGAGCTGTTTTTT. This gives the protein CASSLRTQLNTGELFF.